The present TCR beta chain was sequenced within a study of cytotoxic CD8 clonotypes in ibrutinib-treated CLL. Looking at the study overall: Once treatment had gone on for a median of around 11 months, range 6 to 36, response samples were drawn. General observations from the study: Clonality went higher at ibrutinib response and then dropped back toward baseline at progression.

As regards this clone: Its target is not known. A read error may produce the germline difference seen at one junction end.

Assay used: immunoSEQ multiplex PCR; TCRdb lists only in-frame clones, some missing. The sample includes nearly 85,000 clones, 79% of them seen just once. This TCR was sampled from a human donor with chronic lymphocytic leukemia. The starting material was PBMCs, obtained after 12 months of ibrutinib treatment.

CDR3 region: CASSQTQSYTF. The CDR3 coding sequence is TGTGCCAGCAGCCAGACACAAAGCTACACCTTC. The chain couples TRBV5-1 to TRBJ1-2; the D is unclear. Germline CDR1 is SGHRS and CDR2 is YFSETQ. The length of the CDR3 is 11 residues.